The clone carrying this TCR beta chain was seen only once. The data were obtained in a study of CD8 T cells in Susac syndrome. The study sequenced TCR beta in blood CD8+ and CD4+ T cells. RNA in amounts of about 0.5 to 1 ug was reverse transcribed with random hexamers. The amplification used immunoSEQ multiplex PCR on TCR beta CDR3; it spanned 54 Vbeta and 13 Jbeta. TCRdb reprocessed the immunoSEQ multiplex PCR reads with MiXCR, giving one entry per CDR3 protein. The sample contains around 200,000 distinct CDR3 sequences, 85% to 95% of which appear only once. This CDR3 comprises 15 residues. The germline gives CDR1 SGHTA, CDR2 FQGNSA. With V trimmed by 5 bases and J by 3 bases, 10 bases remained unmatched.

This TCR was recovered from a human donor with Susac syndrome. The sample taken for sequencing was CD8+ T cells from PBMCs. The chain couples TRBV7-2 to TRBJ2-7; 7 bases align to TRBD1. The CDR3 nucleotides are TGTGCCAGCAGCCCAGAAGGACAGGTAAACTACGAGCAGTACTTC. Encoded protein: CASSPEGQVNYEQYF. The full variable domain, completed using reference TRBV7-2 and TRBJ2-7, is GAGVSQSPSNKVTEKGKDVELRCDPISGHTALYWYRQSLGQGLEFLIYFQGNSAPDKSGLPSDRFSAERTGGSVSTLTIQRTQQEDSAVYLCASSPEGQVNYEQYFGPGTRLTVT.